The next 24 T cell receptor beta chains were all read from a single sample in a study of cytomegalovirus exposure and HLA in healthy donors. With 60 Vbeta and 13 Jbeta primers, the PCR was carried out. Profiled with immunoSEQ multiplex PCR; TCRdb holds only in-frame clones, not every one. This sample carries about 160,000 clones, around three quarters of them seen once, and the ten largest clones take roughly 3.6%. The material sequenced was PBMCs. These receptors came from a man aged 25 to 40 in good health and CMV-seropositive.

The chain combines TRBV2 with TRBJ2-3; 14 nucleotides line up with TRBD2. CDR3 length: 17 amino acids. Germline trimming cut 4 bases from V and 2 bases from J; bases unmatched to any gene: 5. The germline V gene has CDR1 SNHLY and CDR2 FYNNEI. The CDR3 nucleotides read TGTGCCAGCAGTGCTACGACTAGCGGGGGGGCCACAGATACGCAGTATTTT. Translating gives CASSATTSGGATDTQYF.

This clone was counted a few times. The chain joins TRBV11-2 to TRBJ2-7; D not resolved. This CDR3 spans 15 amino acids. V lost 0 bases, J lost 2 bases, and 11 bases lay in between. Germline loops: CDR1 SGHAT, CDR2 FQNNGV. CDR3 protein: CASSLESGPAYEQYF. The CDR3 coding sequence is TGTGCCAGCAGCTTAGAGTCAGGTCCAGCCTACGAGCAGTACTTC.

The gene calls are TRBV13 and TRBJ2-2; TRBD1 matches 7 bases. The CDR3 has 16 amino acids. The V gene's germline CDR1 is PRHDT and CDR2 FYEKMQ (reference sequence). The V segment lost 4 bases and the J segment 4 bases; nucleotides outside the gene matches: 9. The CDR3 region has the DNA TGTGCCAGCAGCTCTGGACAGGCACGAGGCACCGGGGAGCTGTTTTTT. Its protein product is CASSSGQARGTGELFF.

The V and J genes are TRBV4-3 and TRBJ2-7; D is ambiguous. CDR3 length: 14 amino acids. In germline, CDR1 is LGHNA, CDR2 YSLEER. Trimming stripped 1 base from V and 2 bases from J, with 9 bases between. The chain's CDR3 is CASSQVPRTYEQYF. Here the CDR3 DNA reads TGCGCCAGCAGCCAAGTGCCCAGGACCTACGAGCAGTACTTC.

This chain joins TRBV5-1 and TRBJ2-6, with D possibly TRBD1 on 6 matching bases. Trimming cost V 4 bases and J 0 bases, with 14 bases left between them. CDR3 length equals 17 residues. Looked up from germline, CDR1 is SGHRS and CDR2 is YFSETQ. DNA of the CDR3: TGCGCCAGCAGCCCGGGACACTCAAGCTCTGGGGCCAACGTCCTGACTTTC. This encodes CASSPGHSSSGANVLTF.

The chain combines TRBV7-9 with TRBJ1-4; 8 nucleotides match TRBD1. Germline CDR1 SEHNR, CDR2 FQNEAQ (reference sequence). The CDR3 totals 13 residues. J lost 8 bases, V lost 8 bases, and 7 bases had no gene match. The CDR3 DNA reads TGTGCCAGCCACAGGGGGGCCGAGGAAAAACTGTTTTTT. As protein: CASHRGAEEKLFF.

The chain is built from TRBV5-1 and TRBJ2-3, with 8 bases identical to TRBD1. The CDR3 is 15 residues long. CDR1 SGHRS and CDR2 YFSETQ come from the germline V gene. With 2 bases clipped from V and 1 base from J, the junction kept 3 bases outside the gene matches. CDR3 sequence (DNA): TGCGCCAGCAGCTTCGGACAGGGCGGCACAGATACGCAGTATTTT. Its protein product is CASSFGQGGTDTQYF.

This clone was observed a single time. For the CDR3, the DNA is TGTGCCAGCTCACCACCCTCCGGGTTCTATGGCTACACCTTC. Translated, it gives CASSPPSGFYGYTF. The chain joins TRBV18 to TRBJ1-2; the D is unclear. V was cut by 0 bases and J by 4 bases, with 9 bases left in between. Germline-derived CDR1 and CDR2 are KGHSH and LQKENI. The length of the CDR3 is 14 residues.

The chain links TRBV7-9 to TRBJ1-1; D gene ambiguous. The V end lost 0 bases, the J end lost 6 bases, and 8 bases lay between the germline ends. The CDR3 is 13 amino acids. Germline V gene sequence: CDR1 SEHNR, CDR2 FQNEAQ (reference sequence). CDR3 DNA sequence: TGTGCCAGCAGCTTAGCAGGCGGGCCTGAAGCTTTCTTT. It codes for CASSLAGGPEAFF.

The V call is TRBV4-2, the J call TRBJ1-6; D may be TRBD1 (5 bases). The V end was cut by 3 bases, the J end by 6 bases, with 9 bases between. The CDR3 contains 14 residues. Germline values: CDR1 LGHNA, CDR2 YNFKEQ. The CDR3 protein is CASSQGLGNSPLHF. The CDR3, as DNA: TGTGCCAGCAGCCAGGGACTTGGTAATTCACCCCTCCACTTT.

The DNA for the CDR3 is TGTGCCAGCAGTGGACAGGTGGGTCAGCCCCAGCATTTT. This codes for CASSGQVGQPQHF. V usage is TRBV25-1 and J usage is TRBJ1-5, with D maybe TRBD1 (6 bases). Germline V gene sequence: CDR1 MGHDK, CDR2 SYGVNS. Trimming shortened V by 4 bases and J by 6 bases, and 10 bases separated the two germline ends. This CDR3 has 13 amino acids.

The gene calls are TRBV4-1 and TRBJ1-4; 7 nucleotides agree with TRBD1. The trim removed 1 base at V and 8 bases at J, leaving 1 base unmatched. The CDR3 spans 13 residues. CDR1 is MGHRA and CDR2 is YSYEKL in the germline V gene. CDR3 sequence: CASSQGGGEKLFF. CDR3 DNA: TGCGCCAGCAGCCAAGGAGGGGGCGAAAAACTGTTTTTT.

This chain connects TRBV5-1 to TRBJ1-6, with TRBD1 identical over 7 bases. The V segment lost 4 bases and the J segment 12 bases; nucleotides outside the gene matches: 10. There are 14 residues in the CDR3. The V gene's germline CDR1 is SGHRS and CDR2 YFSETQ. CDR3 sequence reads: CASSADRAEGPLHF. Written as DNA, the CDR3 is TGCGCCAGCAGCGCTGACAGGGCGGAGGGACCCCTCCACTTT.

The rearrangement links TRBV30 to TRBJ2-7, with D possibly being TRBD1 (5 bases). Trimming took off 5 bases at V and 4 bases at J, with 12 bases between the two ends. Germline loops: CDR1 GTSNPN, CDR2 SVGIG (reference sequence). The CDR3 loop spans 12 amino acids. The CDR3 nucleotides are TGTGCCTGGCAGGGATTCGGGTACGAGCAGTACTTC. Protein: CAWQGFGYEQYF.

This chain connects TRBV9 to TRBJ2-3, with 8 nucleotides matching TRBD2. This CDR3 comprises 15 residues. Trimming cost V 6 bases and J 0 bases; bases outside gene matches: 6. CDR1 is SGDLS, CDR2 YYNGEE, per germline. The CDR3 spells CASTGGGLSTDTQYF. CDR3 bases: TGTGCCAGCACCGGGGGGGGTCTCAGCACAGATACGCAGTATTTT.

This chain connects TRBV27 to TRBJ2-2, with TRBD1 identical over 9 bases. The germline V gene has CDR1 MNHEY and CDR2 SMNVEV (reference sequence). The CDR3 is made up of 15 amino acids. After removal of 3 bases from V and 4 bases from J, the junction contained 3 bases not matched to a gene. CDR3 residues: CASSFGTGITGELFF. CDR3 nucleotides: TGTGCCAGCAGTTTTGGGACAGGGATCACCGGGGAGCTGTTTTTT.

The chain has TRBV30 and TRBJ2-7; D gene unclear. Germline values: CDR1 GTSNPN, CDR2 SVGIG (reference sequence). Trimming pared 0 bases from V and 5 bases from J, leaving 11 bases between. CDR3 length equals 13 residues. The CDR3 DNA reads TGTGCCTGGAGTGTAACTTTGAAAAACGAGCAGTACTTC. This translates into CAWSVTLKNEQYF.

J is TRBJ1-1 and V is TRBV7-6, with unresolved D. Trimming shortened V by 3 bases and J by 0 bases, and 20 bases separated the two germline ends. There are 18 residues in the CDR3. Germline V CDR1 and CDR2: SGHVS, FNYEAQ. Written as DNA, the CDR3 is TGTGCCAGCAGCTTCGTTTTATCGGGGATTCGCATGAACACTGAAGCTTTCTTT. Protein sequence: CASSFVLSGIRMNTEAFF.

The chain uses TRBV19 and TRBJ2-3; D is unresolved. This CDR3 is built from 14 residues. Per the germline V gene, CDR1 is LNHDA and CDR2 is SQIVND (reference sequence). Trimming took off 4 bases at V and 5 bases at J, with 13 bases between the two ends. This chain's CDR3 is CASSTAEAIDTQYF. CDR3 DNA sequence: TGTGCCAGTAGTACCGCAGAGGCGATAGATACGCAGTATTTT.

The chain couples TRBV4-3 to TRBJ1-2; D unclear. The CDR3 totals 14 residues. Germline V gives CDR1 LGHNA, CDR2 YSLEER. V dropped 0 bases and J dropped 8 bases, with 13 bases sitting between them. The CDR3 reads CASSQEQGHGGYTF. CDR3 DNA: TGCGCCAGCAGCCAAGAACAAGGCCACGGGGGCTACACCTTC.

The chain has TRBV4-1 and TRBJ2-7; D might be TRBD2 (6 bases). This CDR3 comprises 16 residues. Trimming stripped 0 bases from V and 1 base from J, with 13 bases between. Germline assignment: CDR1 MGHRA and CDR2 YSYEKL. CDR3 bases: TGCGCCAGCAGCCAAGATGGGGACTCCTCTTCCTACGAGCAGTACTTC. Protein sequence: CASSQDGDSSSYEQYF.

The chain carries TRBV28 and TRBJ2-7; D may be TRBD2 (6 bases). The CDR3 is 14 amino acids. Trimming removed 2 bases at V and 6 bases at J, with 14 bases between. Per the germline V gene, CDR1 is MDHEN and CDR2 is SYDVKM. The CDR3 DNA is TGTGCCAGCAGTTTAGGGGAGGTCCTCGGCGAGCAGTACTTC. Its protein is CASSLGEVLGEQYF.

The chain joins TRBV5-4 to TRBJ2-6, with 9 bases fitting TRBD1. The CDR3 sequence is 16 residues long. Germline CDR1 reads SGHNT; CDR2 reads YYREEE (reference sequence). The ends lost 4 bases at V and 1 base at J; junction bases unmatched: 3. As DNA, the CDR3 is TGTGCCAGCAGCGTCGGGACAGGGTCTGGGGCCAACGTCCTGACTTTC. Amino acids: CASSVGTGSGANVLTF.

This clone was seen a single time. The CDR3 bases are TGTGCCAGCAGCTTACAGGGATTCCAAGAGACCCAGTACTTC. It encodes CASSLQGFQETQYF. The V and J genes are TRBV5-6 and TRBJ2-5; D might be TRBD1 (6 bases). CDR1 and CDR2 (germline): SGHDT, YYEEEE. V was trimmed by 2 bases and J by 1 base, leaving 9 bases between them. This CDR3 region has 14 residues.